The 13 T cell receptor beta chains below were found in one sample sequenced in a study of cytomegalovirus exposure and HLA in healthy donors. The PCR was carried out with 60 Vbeta primers and 13 Jbeta primers. The data were produced by immunoSEQ multiplex PCR, yet TCRdb's version contains in-frame clones alone and is incomplete. The table has 100,000 to 150,000 clones, around 77% seen once. Sequenced: PBMCs. The receptors derive from a woman between 50 and 59 years old in good health and CMV-seronegative.

The V call is TRBV28, the J call TRBJ1-1; D may be TRBD1 (6 bases). The CDR3 covers 14 residues. The germline V gene has CDR1 MDHEN and CDR2 SYDVKM. Trimming shortened V by 6 bases and J by 0 bases, and 11 bases separated the two germline ends. CDR3 amino acids: CASSITGMNTEAFF. As DNA, the CDR3 is TGTGCCAGCAGCATTACAGGGATGAACACTGAAGCTTTCTTT.

The sample holds one count of this clone. The chain links TRBV18 to TRBJ1-1; D call uncertain. V was cut by 0 bases and J by 5 bases, with 10 bases left in between. CDR1 and CDR2 from the germline V gene are KGHSH and LQKENI. The CDR3 runs 14 residues. CDR3 region: CASSPPGRGTEAFF. Written as DNA, the CDR3 is TGTGCCAGCTCACCACCAGGGCGAGGGACTGAAGCTTTCTTT.

The chain recombines TRBV11-2 with TRBJ2-7; a possible D gene is TRBD2 (6 bases). Germline V gene lookup returns CDR1 SGHAT and CDR2 FQNNGV. Between the trimmed V and J ends, which lost 1 base and 5 bases, there was a span of 18 bases. CDR3 length equals 16 residues. The CDR3 region is CASSLAIGRTMDEQYF. CDR3 nucleotide sequence: TGTGCCAGCAGCTTAGCTATCGGGAGAACGATGGACGAGCAGTACTTC.

This chain joins TRBV27 and TRBJ2-1, with 16 positions matching TRBD2. J was trimmed by 7 bases and V by 3 bases; bases with no gene match: 3. This CDR3 region has 16 residues. Germline CDR1 is MNHEY and CDR2 is SMNVEV (reference sequence). This chain's CDR3 is CASSLSGLAGGNEQFF. The CDR3 DNA reads TGTGCCAGCAGTTTGTCGGGACTAGCGGGAGGGAATGAGCAGTTCTTC.

V gene TRBV11-2 combines with J gene TRBJ2-2; 8 bases line up with TRBD1. CDR3 length: 16 amino acids. Unmatched junction bases numbered 4, after V lost 1 base and J lost 3 bases. Germline V gene lookup returns CDR1 SGHAT and CDR2 FQNNGV. The DNA for the CDR3 is TGTGCCAGCAGCTTAGTCCCGGACAGGGACACCGGGGAGCTGTTTTTT. Translating it yields CASSLVPDRDTGELFF.

The V call is TRBV7-3, the J call TRBJ1-3; 9 positions agree with TRBD1. Trimming cost V 5 bases and J 4 bases; bases outside gene matches: 6. CDR1 and CDR2 (germline): SGHTA, FQGTGA. The CDR3 loop spans 15 amino acids. The CDR3 DNA is TGTGCCAGCAGCGCGACGGGGACAGGGGGAAACACCATATATTTT. Its protein product is CASSATGTGGNTIYF.

V usage is TRBV4-3 and J usage is TRBJ1-5; 8 bases are a match to TRBD1. Germline V gene lookup returns CDR1 LGHNA and CDR2 YSLEER. CDR3 size: 16 residues. The J segment lost 6 bases and the V segment lost 0 bases, leaving 7 bases of the junction unmatched. The CDR3 is CASSQEARGPGQPQHF. The CDR3 DNA reads TGCGCCAGCAGCCAAGAGGCCAGGGGGCCTGGTCAGCCCCAGCATTTT.

The V gene is TRBV7-3, the J gene TRBJ2-7; perhaps TRBD1 as D (6 bases). The V end was cut by 4 bases, the J end by 3 bases, with 10 bases between. The germline gives CDR1 SGHTA, CDR2 FQGTGA. CDR3 length: 13 amino acids. This chain's CDR3 is CASSWGRGYEQYF. CDR3 in DNA: TGTGCCAGCAGCTGGGGCAGGGGCTACGAGCAGTACTTC.

This clone was picked up one time. One end of the junction fails to match germline, which may point to a read error. V gene TRBV6-5 combines with J gene TRBJ1-5; 7 nucleotides agree with TRBD1. The CDR3 runs 15 residues. Per germline, CDR1 MNHEY and CDR2 SVGAGI. CDR3 sequence reads: CASSYSPDRSQPQNF. For the CDR3, the DNA is TGTGCCAGCAGTTACTCGCCGGACAGGTCCCAGCCCCAGAATTTT.

The chain links TRBV15 to TRBJ2-3; D gene uncertain. The CDR3 consists of 13 residues. V dropped 0 bases and J dropped 4 bases, with 5 bases sitting between them. From germline, CDR1 is LNHNV and CDR2 YYDKDF (reference sequence). CDR3 residues: CATSRDRADTQYF. The CDR3 DNA sequence: TGTGCCACCAGCAGAGACCGGGCAGATACGCAGTATTTT.

The table lists this clone with a count of one. The chain carries TRBV7-9 and TRBJ1-5; D remains unclear. The CDR3 has 15 amino acids. From germline, CDR1 is SEHNR and CDR2 FQNEAQ (reference sequence). V lost 2 bases and J lost 6, with 14 bases in between. CDR3 in DNA: TGTGCCAGCAGCTTATCTGGCGGATCGACTCAGCCCCAGCATTTT. Residues: CASSLSGGSTQPQHF.

The table lists this clone with a few counts. This chain's CDR3 is CASRVGQYGANVLTF. The CDR3 DNA is TGTGCCAGCAGGGTAGGACAGTATGGGGCCAACGTCCTGACTTTC. The rearrangement joins TRBV2 to TRBJ2-6; the D gene is possibly TRBD1 (6 bases). Trimming removed 6 bases at V and 3 bases at J, with 12 bases between. This CDR3 has 15 residues. Germline CDR1 and CDR2: SNHLY and FYNNEI. The complete variable domain, with remaining parts taken from reference TRBV2 and TRBJ2-6, reads EPEVTQTPSHQVTQMGQEVILRCVPISNHLYFYWYRQILGQKVEFLVSFYNNEISEKSEIFDDQFSVERPDGSNFTLKIRSTKLEDSAMYFCASRVGQYGANVLTFGAGSRLTVL.

This chain connects TRBV2 to TRBJ1-1, with a possible D match to TRBD1 (6 bases). Trimming left V 4 bases short and J 0 bases short, with 21 bases between. CDR1 is SNHLY, CDR2 FYNNEI, per germline. The CDR3 totals 18 residues. For the CDR3, the DNA is TGTGCCAGCAGTGCCCCTTCGGGGGGGCGCGGGGTGAACACTGAAGCTTTCTTT. It encodes CASSAPSGGRGVNTEAFF.